One sample yielded the 3 T cell receptor beta chains listed below, sequenced in a study of control samples from healthy donors and cancer patients. Clones were sequenced by immunoSEQ multiplex PCR, and TCRdb holds only the in-frame ones, with some missing. Among 150,000 or so clones listed, roughly 94% were seen once. Sequenced material: PBMCs. The receptors here all came from a man aged 60 to 75 with colorectal cancer.

This clone was observed a handful of times. CDR3 sequence reads: CSAFRGTEAFF. DNA for the CDR3: TGCAGTGCTTTCAGGGGTACTGAAGCTTTCTTT. The genes are TRBV20-1 and TRBJ1-1; perhaps TRBD1 as D (6 bases). V was trimmed by 5 bases and J by 5 bases, leaving 9 bases between them. The CDR3 runs 11 residues. Germline CDR1 and CDR2: DFQATT and SNEGSKA (reference sequence).

The chain couples TRBV19 to TRBJ2-5, with 8 bases lining up with TRBD1. There are 15 residues in the CDR3. The V and J ends lost 6 bases and 5 bases, in that order; junction bases with no gene match: 11. Looked up from germline, CDR1 is LNHDA and CDR2 is SQIVND (reference sequence). The CDR3 loop reads CASSTGTGVGETQYF. The CDR3 coding sequence is TGTGCCAGTAGCACCGGGACAGGCGTTGGGGAGACCCAGTACTTC.

The rearrangement links TRBV29-1 to TRBJ1-3; D is possibly TRBD1 (6 bases). The germline V gene encodes CDR1 SQVTM and CDR2 ANQGSEA. This CDR3 comprises 14 residues. Trimming stripped 4 bases from V and 3 bases from J, with 13 bases between. CDR3 in amino acids: CSVATGTSGNTIYF. The CDR3 region has the DNA TGCAGCGTTGCTACAGGGACAAGTGGAAACACCATATATTTT.